This TCR beta chain emerged from a study of T cell responses to AZD1222 COVID-19 vaccine. As for this clone: No antigen is known for it.

TCRdb's table, derived via immunoSEQ multiplex PCR, lists solely in-frame clones and lacks some. The sample shows 100,000 or so clones, roughly 89% of them seen only once. Second-dose groups at about 4 or about 12 weeks were pooled. Study results and caveats: In the spike-specific TCR repertoire, nearly half reportedly target unmutated variant regions. No repertoire was sampled before or during the peak T cell response, only after it. Spike-specific TCR breadth rose after two AZD1222 doses, and depth rose as well.

This CDR3 spans 15 amino acids. Germline V gene sequence: CDR1 MNHEY, CDR2 SMNVEV (reference sequence). Trimming shortened V by 5 bases and J by 4 bases, and 14 bases separated the two germline ends. This rearrangement joins TRBV27 to TRBJ1-4; D remains ambiguous. The specimen comprised peripheral blood, sampled 28 days after the second AZD1222 dose. This clonotype was obtained from an adult who received the AZD1222 COVID-19 vaccine. The CDR3: CASSLTRQLNEKLFF. Here the CDR3 DNA reads TGTGCCAGCAGTCTCACCAGGCAACTTAATGAAAAACTGTTTTTT. Full variable domain (rest looked up from reference TRBV27 and TRBJ1-4): EAQVTQNPRYLITVTGKKLTVTCSQNMNHEYMSWYRQDPGLGLRQIYYSMNVEVTDKGDVPEGYKVSRKEKRNFPLILESPSPNQTSLYFCASSLTRQLNEKLFFGSGTQLSVL.